This entry concerns a single T cell receptor beta chain. Its antigen remains unidentified. MiXCR was run by TCRdb on the reads, yielding one entry per CDR3 protein. The sample records over 55,000 distinct CDR3 sequences, about 50% being singletons. The data were obtained in a study of type 1 regulatory T cells. The sequence came from a human donor in good health. Sequencing was done on a sample of cultured non-Tr1 T cells, either the whole culture or a sorted T cell fraction (not recorded which).

In DNA form, the CDR3 reads TGTGCCACCAGCAGCCGACTAGCTGGGTACGAGCAGTACTTC. It is translated as CATSSRLAGYEQYF. The chain carries TRBV15 and TRBJ2-7; 7 nucleotides agree with TRBD2. This CDR3 has 14 amino acids. Germline-derived CDR1 and CDR2 are LNHNV and YYDKDF (reference sequence). V trimming: 3 bases; J trimming: 4 bases; junction bases outside the gene matches: 6. Full variable domain (outside the CDR3, taken from reference TRBV15 and TRBJ2-7): DAMVIQNPRYQVTQFGKPVTLSCSQTLNHNVMYWYQQKSSQAPKLLFHYYDKDFNNEADTPDNFQSRRPNTSFCFLDIRSPGLGDTAMYLCATSSRLAGYEQYFGPGTRLTVT.